This T cell receptor (beta chain) was sequenced for a study of identical twins. This CDR3 spans 15 amino acids. Germline V gene sequence: CDR1 WNHNN, CDR2 SYGVQD (reference sequence). With respect to this clonotype: At one end, the junction sequence differs from germline, possibly due to a read error.

A single record per CDR3 protein comes from TCRdb applying MiXCR to the 5' RACE reads. The sample includes 1.5 million to 2 million distinct CDR3 sequences, about 32% of them seen just once. This TCR came from a newborn girl in good health. Sequencing was performed on cord blood. The gene calls are TRBV10-1 and TRBJ2-3; no firm D call. This chain's CDR3 is CASSELDGTADTQSF. Here the CDR3 DNA reads TGCGCCAGCAGTGAGTTGGACGGCACGGCAGATACGCAGTCTTTT.